This TCR beta chain is drawn from a study of response to subunit inactivated influenza vaccine. Study-level results: The authors offered the suggestion that each seasonal influenza vaccination recruits few new T cells.

Concerning this clonotype: Its antigen is still unknown.

TCRdb processed the RT-PCR reads anew with MiXCR; each CDR3 protein has one entry. The sample shows around 580,000 distinct CDR3 sequences, around 15% of them seen only once. The V end was cut by 5 bases, the J end by 0 bases, with 13 bases between. From germline, CDR1 is SGHAT and CDR2 FQNNGV. This CDR3 region has 16 residues. Sequences were derived from PBMCs from blood, sampled approximately 12 days after vaccination. The V call is TRBV11-2, the J call TRBJ2-2, with D possibly matching TRBD2 (5 bases). This TCR derives from a man aged 50 to 60 who received an inactivated influenza vaccine. The CDR3 DNA reads TGTGCCAGCAGCGAATGGACTGGTCCGAACACCGGGGAGCTGTTTTTT. Translation gives CASSEWTGPNTGELFF.